Below are 19 T cell receptor beta chains sequenced from a single sample in a study of T cell responses to AZD1222 COVID-19 vaccine. Clones were read by immunoSEQ multiplex PCR, and TCRdb kept only the in-frame ones, dropping some. The sample consists of 130,000 to 150,000 clones, 85% to 95% of them appearing once. The specimen was peripheral blood, collected on day 0 of AZD1222 vaccination. The source is an adult in good health.

The rearrangement uses TRBV5-6 and TRBJ2-1; D ambiguous. Germline loops: CDR1 SGHDT, CDR2 YYEEEE. The CDR3 loop spans 14 amino acids. V lost 4 bases, J lost 0 bases, and 8 bases lay in between. The CDR3: CASSNDGSYNEQFF. The CDR3 coding sequence is TGTGCCAGCAGCAATGACGGCTCCTACAATGAGCAGTTCTTC. The variable domain in full, with the rest retrieved from reference TRBV5-6 and TRBJ2-1, is DAGVTQSPTHLIKTRGQQVTLRCSPKSGHDTVSWYQQALGQGPQFIFQYYEEEERQRGNFPDRFSGHQFPNYSSELNVNALLLGDSALYLCASSNDGSYNEQFFGPGTRLTVL.

The rearrangement joins TRBV4-2 to TRBJ2-1; D ambiguous. V lost 1 base to trimming and J lost 8 bases, with 12 bases between them. Germline assignment: CDR1 LGHNA and CDR2 YNFKEQ. This CDR3 region has 14 residues. CDR3 loop: CASSQVGLGDEQFF. The DNA of the CDR3 is TGTGCCAGCAGCCAAGTCGGGCTAGGCGATGAGCAGTTCTTC.

This clone was detected only a few times. The rearrangement links TRBV5-1 to TRBJ2-3; D perhaps matches TRBD1 (5 bases). Trimming cost V 0 bases and J 0 bases, with 17 bases left between them. The CDR3 runs 18 residues. Germline V CDR1 and CDR2: SGHRS, YFSETQ. The CDR3 spells CASSLAPGRALSTDTQYF. The CDR3 nucleotides are TGCGCCAGCAGCTTGGCCCCGGGCAGGGCACTAAGCACAGATACGCAGTATTTT.

The J gene is TRBJ1-2, the V gene TRBV3-1 (or the pseudogene TRBV3-2); tentative D call: TRBD1 (6 bases). The germline CDR1 and CDR2 sequences are LGHDT and YNNKEL (reference sequence). The V gene lost 4 bases and the J gene lost 8 bases, with 14 bases spanning the gap. This CDR3 is 13 amino acids long. CDR3 residues: CASSPLRGDGYTF. DNA for the CDR3: TGTGCCAGCAGCCCCCTCAGGGGTGACGGCTACACCTTC.

This chain joins TRBV7-9 and TRBJ2-1; possibly TRBD2 for D (6 bases). CDR3 length equals 15 residues. V was cut by 1 base and J by 7 bases, with 14 bases left in between. The germline CDR1 and CDR2 sequences are SEHNR and FQNEAQ (reference sequence). DNA of the CDR3: TGTGCCAGCAGCTTAGTTGCGGGGTGGAGGAATGAGCAGTTCTTC. Translation gives CASSLVAGWRNEQFF. Together with reference TRBV7-9 and TRBJ2-1, the CDR3 gives the full variable domain: DTGVSQNPRHKITKRGQNVTFRCDPISEHNRLYWYRQTLGQGPEFLTYFQNEAQLEKSRLLSDRFSAERPKGSFSTLEIQRTEQGDSAMYLCASSLVAGWRNEQFFGPGTRLTVL.

The chain links TRBV12-3 or TRBV12-4 to TRBJ2-2; no clear D gene. The CDR3 spans 12 residues. Between the trimmed V and J ends, which lost 1 base and 7 bases, there was a span of 4 bases. The DNA for the CDR3 is TGTGCCAGCAGTTTAGGAGGCGGGGAGCTGTTTTTT. Protein product: CASSLGGGELFF.

The chain carries TRBV7-9 and TRBJ2-2; D gene unclear. This CDR3 has 15 amino acids. Germline V gives CDR1 SEHNR, CDR2 FQNEAQ (reference sequence). Between the trimmed V and J ends, which lost 7 bases and 1 base, there was a span of 13 bases. CDR3 protein: CASNSGWGNTGELFF. Written as DNA, the CDR3 is TGTGCCAGCAACTCCGGGTGGGGGAACACCGGGGAGCTGTTTTTT.

This rearrangement joins TRBV28 to TRBJ1-3; D is ambiguous. Germline CDR1 reads MDHEN; CDR2 reads SYDVKM. Between the trimmed V and J ends, which lost 1 base and 3 bases, there was a span of 13 bases. This CDR3 is built from 16 residues. In nucleotides, the CDR3 is TGTGCCAGCAGTTTATCGGCGAAGGGAGGTGGAAACACCATATATTTT. It codes for CASSLSAKGGGNTIYF.

The rearrangement uses TRBV5-1 and TRBJ1-1, with D tentatively TRBD1 (5 bases). Germline V CDR1 and CDR2: SGHRS, YFSETQ. This CDR3 spans 14 amino acids. Trimming cost V 1 base and J 3 bases, with 10 bases left between them. CDR3 residues: CASSLYRPDTEAFF. CDR3 nucleotide sequence: TGCGCCAGCAGCTTGTACAGGCCTGACACTGAAGCTTTCTTT.

This chain uses TRBV5-1 with TRBJ2-7; 10 bases are a match to TRBD2. This CDR3 has 14 amino acids. CDR1 and CDR2 (germline): SGHRS, YFSETQ. The trim removed 4 bases at V and 7 bases at J, leaving 8 bases unmatched. The CDR3 bases are TGCGCCAGCAGCGCCGGACTAGCGGTACGGGAGCAGTACTTC. This codes for CASSAGLAVREQYF.

With regard to this clone: This CDR3 is also generated by other DNA sequences in the sample. The chain couples TRBV9 to TRBJ1-6; weak D call: TRBD1 (5 bases). V dropped 0 bases and J dropped 7 bases, with 5 bases sitting between them. Germline lookup yields CDR1 SGDLS and CDR2 YYNGEE. This CDR3 contains 13 residues. CDR3 bases: TGTGCCAGCAGCGTAGGGGGGAATTCACCCCTCCACTTT. It translates to CASSVGGNSPLHF.

The chain employs TRBV12-5 and TRBJ2-7; D remains ambiguous. Germline values: CDR1 LGHNT, CDR2 FRNRAP. The CDR3 has 11 residues. Trimming left V 5 bases short and J 4 bases short, with 6 bases between. Written as DNA, the CDR3 is TGTGCTAGTGGTCCCCCATACGAGCAGTACTTC. Translating it yields CASGPPYEQYF.

This chain uses TRBV6-5 with TRBJ1-5, with TRBD1 matching 9 bases. In germline, CDR1 is MNHEY, CDR2 SVGAGI. The CDR3 is 14 amino acids. V lost 2 bases, J lost 5 bases, and 1 base stayed unmatched. CDR3 bases: TGTGCCAGCAGTTACCGGACAGGGGATCAGCCCCAGCATTTT. It specifies CASSYRTGDQPQHF.

The chain joins TRBV20-1 to TRBJ2-3; D gene unclear. The CDR3 totals 10 residues. The germline V gene encodes CDR1 DFQATT and CDR2 SNEGSKA (reference sequence). V lost 2 bases, J lost 3 bases, and 0 bases lay in between. The CDR3 nucleotides read TGCAGTGCTAGAACAGATACGCAGTATTTT. It translates to CSARTDTQYF.

The rearrangement uses TRBV5-1 and TRBJ2-3; D gene uncertain. The CDR3 sequence is 14 residues long. V gave up 1 base and J gave up 2 bases, with 8 bases separating them. The germline CDR1 and CDR2 sequences are SGHRS and YFSETQ. CDR3: CASSLNLLTDTQYF. The CDR3 DNA follows: TGCGCCAGCAGCTTGAACCTACTCACAGATACGCAGTATTTT.

This chain connects TRBV5-5 to TRBJ2-3, with 10 bases lining up with TRBD2. The V gene's germline CDR1 is SGHKS and CDR2 YYEKEE (reference sequence). Unmatched junction bases numbered 3, after V lost 2 bases and J lost 3 bases. The CDR3 sequence is 15 residues long. This CDR3 reads CASSFSGGWTDTQYF. The DNA of the CDR3 is TGTGCCAGCAGCTTTAGCGGGGGGTGGACAGATACGCAGTATTTT.

The gene calls are TRBV6-5 and TRBJ1-2; perhaps TRBD1 as D (5 bases). The CDR3 length is 13 residues. The germline V and J ends were trimmed by 5 bases and 4 bases, with 11 bases remaining between them. Germline V lookup: CDR1 MNHEY, CDR2 SVGAGI. The CDR3 spells CASSLRVGYGYTF. CDR3 coding DNA: TGTGCCAGCAGTCTCAGGGTTGGCTATGGCTACACCTTC.

This sequence joins TRBV5-1 and TRBJ2-7; TRBD1 is a possible D gene (7 bases). V was cut by 4 bases and J by 3 bases, with 14 bases left in between. This CDR3 has 14 amino acids. Germline lookup yields CDR1 SGHRS and CDR2 YFSETQ. CDR3 protein: CASSPAGQNYEQYF. CDR3 in DNA: TGCGCCAGCAGCCCCGCGGGACAGAACTACGAGCAGTACTTC.

The V gene is TRBV11-1, the J gene TRBJ2-7, with 12 bases that match TRBD2. After removal of 6 bases from V and 3 bases from J, the junction contained 9 bases not matched to a gene. CDR1 is SGHAT and CDR2 is FQDESV in the germline V gene (reference sequence). This CDR3 has 16 residues. The CDR3 DNA sequence: TGTGCCAGCAGTTCCGACCTAGCGGGAGGGATCTACGAGCAGTACTTC. As protein: CASSSDLAGGIYEQYF.